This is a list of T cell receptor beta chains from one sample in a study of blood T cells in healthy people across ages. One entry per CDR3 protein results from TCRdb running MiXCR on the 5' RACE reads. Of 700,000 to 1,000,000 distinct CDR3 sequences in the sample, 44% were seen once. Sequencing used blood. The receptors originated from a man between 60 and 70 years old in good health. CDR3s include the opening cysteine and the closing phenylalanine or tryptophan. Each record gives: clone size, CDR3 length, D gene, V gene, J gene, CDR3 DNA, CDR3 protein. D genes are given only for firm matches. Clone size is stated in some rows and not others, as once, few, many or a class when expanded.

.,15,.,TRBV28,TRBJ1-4,TGTGCCAGCAGTCCGCACAGGGAAGGGAATGAAAAACTGTTTTTT,CASSPHREGNEKLFF
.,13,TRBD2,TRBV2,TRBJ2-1,TGTGCCAGCAGTGCCGGGACTAGCGGGCCCCAGTTCTTC,CASSAGTSGPQFF
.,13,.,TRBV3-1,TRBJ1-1,TGTGCCAGCAGCCAAGGGGGGAGGGGGAGAGCTTTCTTT,CASSQGGRGRAFF
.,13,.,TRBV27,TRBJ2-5,TGTGCCAGCAGTTTAACCCAAAAGGGCCACCAGTACTTC,CASSLTQKGHQYF
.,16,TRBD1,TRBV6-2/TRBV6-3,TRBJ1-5,TGTGCCAGCCTGGGACAGGGGGCGCCGAAAAATCAGCCCCAGCATTTT,CASLGQGAPKNQPQHF
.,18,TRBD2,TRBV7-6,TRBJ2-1,TGTGCCAGCAGCCCATTAGGGGGGATAAGCGGGGGGGCCGGTGAGCAGTTCTTC,CASSPLGGISGGAGEQFF
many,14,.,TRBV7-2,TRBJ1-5,TGTGCCAGCAGCTTAGGTTATAGCAATCAGCCCCAGCATTTT,CASSLGYSNQPQHF
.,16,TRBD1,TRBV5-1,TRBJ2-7,TGCGCCAGCAGCTTGGGACACCGGGACAGGGTGTACGAGCAGTACTTC,CASSLGHRDRVYEQYF
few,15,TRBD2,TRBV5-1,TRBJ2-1,TGCGCCAGCCACGATGGGGGGACTACCTACAATGAGCAGTTCTTC,CASHDGGTTYNEQFF
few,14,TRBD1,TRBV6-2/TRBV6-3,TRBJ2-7,TGTGCCAGCAGACCCGGGACAGGCACCTACGAGCAGTACTTC,CASRPGTGTYEQYF
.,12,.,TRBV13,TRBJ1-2,TGTGCCAGCAGCTTAGAACAGGACGGCTACACCTTC,CASSLEQDGYTF
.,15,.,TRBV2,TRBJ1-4,TGTGCCAGCAGTGATATAAGGCAGTCGGATGAAAAACTGTTTTTT,CASSDIRQSDEKLFF
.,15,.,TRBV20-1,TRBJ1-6,TGCAGTGCTAGAGCTCCCGAGGGGGGGCGATCACCCCTCCACTTT,CSARAPEGGRSPLHF
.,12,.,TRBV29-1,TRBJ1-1,TGCAGCGTTGAATCAGGGACCGCTGAAGCTTTCTTT,CSVESGTAEAFF
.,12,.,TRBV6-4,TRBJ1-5,TGTGCCAGCAGGGTTACGAATCAGCCCCAGCATTTT,CASRVTNQPQHF
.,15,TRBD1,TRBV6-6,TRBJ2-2,TGTGCCAGCACGTCAGGGGGCGATCTAACCGGGGAGCTGTTTTTT,CASTSGGDLTGELFF
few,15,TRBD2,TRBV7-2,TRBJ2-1,TGTGCCAGCAGACCGAGCGGGGGGGCCCTCAATGAGCAGTTCTTC,CASRPSGGALNEQFF
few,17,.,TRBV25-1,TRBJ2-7,TGTGCCAGCAGTGGTTCAATGGGCAGTGAGACCTACAATGAGCAGTACTTC,CASSGSMGSETYNEQYF
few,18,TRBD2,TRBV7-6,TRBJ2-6,TGTGCCAGCAGCAGGGTAGCGGGGGGGCTCTCTGGGGCCAACGTCCTGACTTTC,CASSRVAGGLSGANVLTF
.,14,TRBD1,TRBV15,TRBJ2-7,TGTGCCACTTCACAGGACAGGAGTCCCTACGAGCAGTACTTC,CATSQDRSPYEQYF
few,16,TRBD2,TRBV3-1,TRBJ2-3,TGTGCCAGCAGCCAGAGACTAGCGCTGACTACAGATACGCAGTATTTT,CASSQRLALTTDTQYF
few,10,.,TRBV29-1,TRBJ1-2,TGCAGCGTGTTAGAGGGTGGCTACACCTTC,CSVLEGGYTF
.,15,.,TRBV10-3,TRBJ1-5,TGTGCCATCAGTGAGTCCGGGGAAGACAATCAGCCCCAGCATTTT,CAISESGEDNQPQHF
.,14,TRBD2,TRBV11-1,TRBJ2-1,TGTGCCAGCCAACTAGCGGGGGGGGTAAATGAGCAGTTCTTC,CASQLAGGVNEQFF
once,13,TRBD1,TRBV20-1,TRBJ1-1,TGCAGTGCTTTTCAGGGGGCGCGGGCTGAAGCTTTCTTT,CSAFQGARAEAFF
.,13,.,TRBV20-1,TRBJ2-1,TGCAGTGCTTCTAGCTCCTACTACAATGAGCAGTTCTTC,CSASSSYYNEQFF
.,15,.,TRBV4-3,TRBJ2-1,TGCGCCAGCAGCCAAAGTCCCGGGATTTCCAATGAGCAGTTCTTC,CASSQSPGISNEQFF
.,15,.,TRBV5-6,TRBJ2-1,TGTGCCAGCAGCTTTGAGGGGGGACCCTACAATGGGCAGTTCTTC,CASSFEGGPYNGQFF
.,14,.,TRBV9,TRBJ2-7,TGTGCCAGCAGCGTAGGACCTAGCTCCTACGAGCAGTACTTC,CASSVGPSSYEQYF
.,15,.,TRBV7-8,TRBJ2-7,TGTGCCAGCAGGCCTCAGGCCATCCCCTGGGACGAGCAGTACTTC,CASRPQAIPWDEQYF
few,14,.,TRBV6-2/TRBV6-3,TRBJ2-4,TGTGCCAGCAGTTACGGGGGTACCAAAAACATTCAGTACTTC,CASSYGGTKNIQYF
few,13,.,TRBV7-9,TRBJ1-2,TGTGCCAGCAGTGACAGCGCAGGCTATGGCTACACCTTC,CASSDSAGYGYTF
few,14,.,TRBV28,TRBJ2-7,TGTGCCAGCAGTTTAGCCAGCCCTCCCTACGAGCAGTACTTC,CASSLASPPYEQYF
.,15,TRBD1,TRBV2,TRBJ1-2,TGTGCCAGCAGGGAAAAGACAGGGGAGGACTATGGCTACACCTTC,CASREKTGEDYGYTF
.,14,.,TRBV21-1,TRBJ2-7,TGTGCCAGCAGCAAAGTTTGCAGGGCCTACGAGCGGTACTTC,CASSKVCRAYERYF
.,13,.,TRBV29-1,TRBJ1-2,TGCAGCGTTGGGGCGGGACACAGCTATGGCTACACCTTC,CSVGAGHSYGYTF
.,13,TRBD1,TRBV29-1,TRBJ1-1,TGCAGCGTTGATCCCGGGACAGGGGCTGAAGCTTTCTTT,CSVDPGTGAEAFF
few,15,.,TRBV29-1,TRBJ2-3,TGCAGCGTTGAAGAAGGAGGTAGACGCACAGATACGCAGTATTTT,CSVEEGGRRTDTQYF
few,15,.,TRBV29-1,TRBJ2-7,TGCAGCGTTGTCTTTGAGGACCGCAGCTCCTACGAGCAGTACTTC,CSVVFEDRSSYEQYF
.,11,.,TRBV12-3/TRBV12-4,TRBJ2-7,TGTGCCAGCAGCCTTGGGGCCGGGCAGTACTTC,CASSLGAGQYF
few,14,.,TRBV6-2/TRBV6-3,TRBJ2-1,TGTGCCAGCAGTCGTAGCGAGGCCTACAATGAGCAGTTCTTC,CASSRSEAYNEQFF
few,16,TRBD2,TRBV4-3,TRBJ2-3,TGCGCCAGCAGCCGGGACGGGCGGGGGGACACAGATACGCAGTATTTT,CASSRDGRGDTDTQYF